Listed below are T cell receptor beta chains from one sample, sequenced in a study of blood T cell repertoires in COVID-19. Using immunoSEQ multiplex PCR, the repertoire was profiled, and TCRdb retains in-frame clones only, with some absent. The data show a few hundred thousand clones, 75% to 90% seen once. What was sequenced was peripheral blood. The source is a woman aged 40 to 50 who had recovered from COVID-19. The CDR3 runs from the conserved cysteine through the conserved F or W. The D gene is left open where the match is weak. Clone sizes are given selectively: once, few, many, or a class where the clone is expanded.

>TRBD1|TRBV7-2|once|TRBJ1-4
CASSLGARDRGEKLFF
TGTGCCAGCAGCTTAGGCGCCCGGGACAGGGGTGAAAAACTGTTTTTT
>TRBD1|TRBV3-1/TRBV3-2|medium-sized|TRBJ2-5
CASSQDFGTGSETQYF
TGTGCCAGCAGCCAAGATTTCGGGACAGGGTCAGAGACCCAGTACTTC
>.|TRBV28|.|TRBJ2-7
CASSLSGPGVEQYF
TGTGCCAGCAGTTTATCTGGTCCCGGAGTGGAGCAGTACTTC
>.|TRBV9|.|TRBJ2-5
CASSVGAVETQYF
TGTGCCAGCAGCGTAGGGGCCGTGGAGACCCAGTACTTC
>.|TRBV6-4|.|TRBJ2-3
CASSDSIPPALDSDTQYF
TGTGCCAGCAGTGACTCGATACCCCCAGCGTTGGATTCAGATACGCAGTATTTT
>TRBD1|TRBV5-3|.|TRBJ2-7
CARSYGQGTYEQYF
TGTGCCAGAAGCTACGGACAGGGGACCTACGAGCAGTACTTC
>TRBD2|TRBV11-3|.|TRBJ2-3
CASSVQPGLAGGGTQYF
TGTGCCAGCAGCGTCCAGCCGGGACTAGCGGGCGGGGGTACGCAGTATTTT
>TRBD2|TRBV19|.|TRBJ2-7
CASSFDTALAGRYYEQYF
TGTGCCAGTAGCTTCGACACCGCCCTAGCGGGACGATACTACGAGCAGTACTTC
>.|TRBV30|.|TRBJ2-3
CAWALQGFTDTQYF
TGTGCCTGGGCCCTGCAGGGATTCACAGATACGCAGTATTTT
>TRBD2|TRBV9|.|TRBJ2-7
CASSLLWGGEDEQYF
TGTGCCAGCAGCCTGCTATGGGGAGGGGAGGACGAGCAGTACTTC
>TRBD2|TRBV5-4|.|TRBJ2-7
CASSNGASGSYEQYF
TGTGCCAGCAGCAATGGGGCTAGCGGGAGCTACGAGCAGTACTTC
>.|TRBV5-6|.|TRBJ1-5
CASSLGVSNQPQHF
TGTGCCAGCAGCTTGGGAGTAAGCAATCAGCCCCAGCATTTT
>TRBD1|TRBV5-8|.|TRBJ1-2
CASSLGGQGHYGYTF
TGTGCCAGCAGCTTGGGTGGACAGGGACACTATGGCTACACCTTC
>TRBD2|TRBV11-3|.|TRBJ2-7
CASSLDSSGTEQYF
TGTGCCAGCAGCTTAGATTCTAGCGGGACCGAGCAGTACTTC
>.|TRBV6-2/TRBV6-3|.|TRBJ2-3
CASSYPGRQVSTDTQYF
TGTGCCAGCAGTTACCCCGGACGACAGGTATCCACAGATACGCAGTATTTT
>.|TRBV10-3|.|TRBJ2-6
CAIRQDSGANVLTF
TGTGCCATCAGACAGGACTCTGGGGCCAACGTCCTGACTTTC
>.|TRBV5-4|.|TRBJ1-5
CASSLGRDQPQHF
TGTGCCAGCAGCTTGGGTCGAGATCAGCCCCAGCATTTT
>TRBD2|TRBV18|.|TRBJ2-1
CASSPFSGIQRNEQFF
TGTGCCAGCTCACCATTTAGCGGGATCCAAAGGAATGAGCAGTTCTTC
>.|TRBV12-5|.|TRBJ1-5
CASGLTGLNQPQHF
TGTGCTAGTGGTTTGACAGGGCTAAATCAGCCCCAGCATTTT
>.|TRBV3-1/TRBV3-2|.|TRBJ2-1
CASSQDRRFRNEQFF
TGTGCCAGCAGCCAAGATAGAAGGTTCAGGAATGAGCAGTTCTTC
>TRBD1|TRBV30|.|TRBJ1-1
CAWEQGASTEAFF
TGTGCCTGGGAACAGGGGGCGAGCACTGAAGCTTTCTTT
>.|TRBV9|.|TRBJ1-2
CASSPRENYGYTF
TGTGCCAGCAGCCCTCGTGAGAACTATGGCTACACCTTC